These 21 T cell receptor beta chains share one sample of origin, sequenced in a study of blood T cells in healthy people across ages. The second PCR ran about 6 to 12 cycles with a sample-barcoded 5' primer and J-beta primers. One entry per CDR3 protein, called by TCRdb with MiXCR from the 5' RACE reads. The sample records about 730,000 distinct CDR3 sequences, roughly 41% being singletons. Sequencing was carried out using blood. The receptors stem from a woman aged 55-69 years in good health.

The table lists this clonotype with a few counts. This chain joins TRBV18 and TRBJ2-7; D is unresolved. CDR3 length equals 13 residues. V dropped 0 bases and J dropped 3 bases, with 6 bases sitting between them. Per germline, CDR1 KGHSH and CDR2 LQKENI. Here the CDR3 reads CASSPPQLYEQYF. The CDR3 DNA follows: TGTGCCAGCTCACCACCACAGCTCTACGAGCAGTACTTC.

This clonotype has a handful of counts. This rearrangement joins TRBV11-2 to TRBJ2-7; D remains unclear. CDR1 and CDR2 (germline): SGHAT, FQNNGV. The CDR3 is 12 amino acids. Trimming removed 3 bases at V and 4 bases at J, with 7 bases between. CDR3 DNA sequence: TGTGCCAGCAGCTTTACCCTTTACGAGCAGTACTTC. It is translated as CASSFTLYEQYF.

This clonotype was counted once. The chain uses TRBV28 and TRBJ2-5; 12 bases are shared with TRBD2. Germline V gene lookup returns CDR1 MDHEN and CDR2 SYDVKM. V trimming: 7 bases; J trimming: 3 bases; junction bases outside the gene matches: 9. CDR3 length: 16 amino acids. As DNA, the CDR3 is TGTGCCAGCATTGACCTAGCGGGAGGGTCTGAAGAGACCCAGTACTTC. Its translation is CASIDLAGGSEETQYF.

This clonotype was picked up a small number of times. The genes are TRBV5-4 and TRBJ2-7; D gene ambiguous. The CDR3 contains 15 residues. The V gene's germline CDR1 is SGHNT and CDR2 YYREEE (reference sequence). V lost 1 base and J 0 bases, leaving 11 bases between the germline ends. In DNA, the CDR3 is TGTGCCAGCAGCTTGCTTCAGCCCGACTCCTACGAGCAGTACTTC. It yields the protein CASSLLQPDSYEQYF. Drawing the rest from reference TRBV5-4 and TRBJ2-7, the complete variable domain is ETGVTQSPTHLIKTRGQQVTLRCSSQSGHNTVSWYQQALGQGPQFIFQYYREEENGRGNFPPRFSGLQFPNYSSELNVNALELDDSALYLCASSLLQPDSYEQYFGPGTRLTVT.

V and J are TRBV7-3 and TRBJ2-1, with 10 bases identical to TRBD2. The DNA end lines up better with TRBJ2-7; the J call may be wrong. Germline CDR1 is SGHTA and CDR2 is FQGTGA. This CDR3 spans 16 amino acids. The DNA of the CDR3 is TGTGCCAGCAGCCGATCCTCTAGCGGGGGTTACAATGAGCAGTACTTC. Amino acid sequence: CASSRSSSGGYNEQYF.

In its sample, this clonotype was seen many times. V gene TRBV19 combines with J gene TRBJ2-1; 7 bases are shared with TRBD2. The CDR3 is 15 residues long. CDR1 LNHDA and CDR2 SQIVND come from the germline V gene (reference sequence). The V segment lost 4 bases and the J segment 7 bases; nucleotides outside the gene matches: 10. The DNA for the CDR3 is TGTGCCAGTAGTAGCGGGAGTACTCGTCAAAATGAGCAGTTCTTC. It specifies CASSSGSTRQNEQFF.

This sequence joins TRBV28 and TRBJ1-5; TRBD1 might be the D (5 bases). CDR3 length equals 15 residues. Germline values: CDR1 MDHEN, CDR2 SYDVKM. V was clipped by 3 bases and J by 6 bases, with 15 bases between them. CDR3 region: CASSLPRTGGQPQHF. CDR3 coding DNA: TGTGCCAGCAGTTTGCCCCGGACTGGGGGTCAGCCCCAGCATTTT.

This sequence joins TRBV16 and TRBJ1-6; D remains ambiguous. This CDR3 has 13 residues. Germline CDR1 is KGHSY and CDR2 is FQNENV. The ends were cut back, 4 bases at V and 9 bases at J, with 10 bases in the middle. CDR3 residues: CASSPDWSSPLHF. The CDR3 bases are TGTGCCAGCAGCCCGGACTGGAGTTCACCCCTCCACTTT.

The chain couples TRBV18 to TRBJ2-2, with a weak D call TRBD2 (6 bases). Germline V gives CDR1 KGHSH, CDR2 LQKENI. The CDR3 has 15 residues. Trimming removed 1 base from V and 1 base from J, with 7 bases in between. CDR3 amino acids: CASSPRRENTGELFF. CDR3 coding DNA: TGTGCCAGCTCACCACGGCGGGAGAACACCGGGGAGCTGTTTTTT. Supplemented by reference TRBV18 and TRBJ2-2, the full variable domain reads NAGVMQNPRHLVRRRGQEARLRCSPMKGHSHVYWYRQLPEEGLKFMVYLQKENIIDESGMPKERFSAEFPKEGPSILRIQQVVRGDSAAYFCASSPRRENTGELFFGEGSRLTVL.

This clonotype was seen a few times. The CDR3 sequence is CASSGGLSSYNEQFF. CDR3 in DNA: TGTGCCAGCAGCGGGGGACTAAGCTCCTACAATGAGCAGTTCTTC. This chain connects TRBV7-3 to TRBJ2-1; TRBD2 matches 7 bases. The CDR3 length is 15 residues. Germline V gene sequence: CDR1 SGHTA, CDR2 FQGTGA. V lost 5 bases, J lost 0 bases, and 4 bases stayed unmatched.

J is TRBJ2-1 and V is TRBV12-3 or TRBV12-4; TRBD1 is a possible D gene (6 bases). Near its end, the DNA agrees better with TRBJ2-7, so the J call may be wrong. The CDR3 loop spans 14 amino acids. The CDR3 is CASSPEGEYNEQYF. CDR3 nucleotide sequence: TGTGCCAGCAGCCCCGAGGGGGAGTACAATGAGCAGTACTTC.

This clonotype was seen only a few times. The rearrangement links TRBV4-3 to TRBJ2-1; 11 bases match TRBD2. The J call may be in error: the DNA end matches TRBJ2-7 better. Germline values: CDR1 LGHNA, CDR2 YSLEER. The CDR3 runs 16 residues. The DNA of the CDR3 is TGCGCCAGCAGCCAACGACTAGCGGGAAGGTACAATGAGCAGTACTTC. It translates to CASSQRLAGRYNEQYF.

Comment on this clonotype: A read error may explain this, as a much larger clone is one base away. The CDR3 DNA is TGCAGTGCTAGTGGAATGCGGGGAGTCGATGAAGCTTTCTTT. Protein: CSASGMRGVDEAFF. The V and J genes are TRBV20-1 and TRBJ1-1; D call uncertain. Germline V CDR1 and CDR2: DFQATT, SNEGSKA (reference sequence). The V gene lost 3 bases and the J gene lost 7 bases, with 18 bases spanning the gap. This CDR3 contains 14 residues.

The J gene is TRBJ2-1, the V gene TRBV2, with 8 bases matching TRBD1. Germline lookup yields CDR1 SNHLY and CDR2 FYNNEI. The V and J ends lost 9 bases and 6 bases, in that order; junction bases with no gene match: 4. The CDR3 covers 12 residues. CDR3 bases: TGTGCCAGTAGGGGACAGGTCAATGAGCAGTTCTTC. It encodes CASRGQVNEQFF.

The CDR3 region is CASSKVLAVDTDTQYF. CDR3 coding DNA: TGTGCCAGCAGCAAAGTCCTAGCGGTGGACACAGATACGCAGTATTTT. The rearrangement links TRBV21-1 to TRBJ2-3; TRBD2 was called by the table and not checked on the DNA. TRBV21-1 is classified as a pseudogene. The CDR3 runs to 16 residues.

This clonotype was picked up a small number of times. The chain couples TRBV27 to TRBJ1-2; no clear D gene. Germline CDR1 reads MNHEY; CDR2 reads SMNVEV (reference sequence). The ends were cut back, 0 bases at V and 4 bases at J, with 12 bases in the middle. The CDR3 is 15 amino acids. The DNA for the CDR3 is TGTGCCAGCAGTTTATCGGGATCGAAGGGCTATGGCTACACCTTC. Protein sequence: CASSLSGSKGYGYTF.

This rearrangement joins TRBV12-3 or TRBV12-4 to TRBJ2-1; tentative D call: TRBD1 (5 bases). V lost 3 bases to trimming and J lost 5 bases, with 11 bases between them. The CDR3 has 14 residues. CDR3 sequence reads: CASSFRLGDNEQFF. Written as DNA, the CDR3 is TGTGCCAGCAGTTTCCGGCTAGGGGACAATGAGCAGTTCTTC.

The gene calls are TRBV14 and TRBJ1-3; D not resolved. The CDR3 sequence is 14 residues long. Trimming pared 4 bases from V and 0 bases from J, leaving 7 bases between. Germline V gene lookup returns CDR1 SGHDN and CDR2 FVKESK. The CDR3 bases are TGTGCCAGCAGCCCCACCTACTCTGGAAACACCATATATTTT. It encodes CASSPTYSGNTIYF.

This clonotype was observed a handful of times. The chain uses TRBV5-1 and TRBJ2-3; D possibly corresponds to TRBD1 (6 bases). CDR3 length: 15 residues. Germline values: CDR1 SGHRS, CDR2 YFSETQ. V gave up 4 bases and J gave up 0 bases, with 12 bases separating them. CDR3 in amino acids: CASSLQGVSTDTQYF. Written as DNA, the CDR3 is TGCGCCAGCAGCCTACAGGGAGTTAGCACAGATACGCAGTATTTT.

This clonotype was counted between two and nine times. The CDR3 bases are TGTGCCAGCAGGTCAAGTTTTAGCAATCAGCCCCAGCATTTT. It codes for CASRSSFSNQPQHF. This rearrangement joins TRBV7-2 to TRBJ1-5, with unresolved D. This CDR3 has 14 amino acids. The germline V gene has CDR1 SGHTA and CDR2 FQGNSA. V was clipped by 6 bases and J by 0 bases, with 9 bases between them. The full variable domain, with the rest looked up from reference TRBV7-2 and TRBJ1-5, is GAGVSQSPSNKVTEKGKDVELRCDPISGHTALYWYRQSLGQGLEFLIYFQGNSAPDKSGLPSDRFSAERTGGSVSTLTIQRTQQEDSAVYLCASRSSFSNQPQHFGDGTRLSIL.

On this clonotype itself: At one end the junction does not follow the germline gene, possibly because of a read error. V is TRBV29-1 and J is TRBJ1-5; perhaps TRBD1 as D (5 bases). Germline CDR1 reads SQVTM; CDR2 reads ANQGSEA. This CDR3 has 16 residues. The CDR3 sequence is CSAKGGGPNSNQPRHF. CDR3 coding DNA: TGCAGCGCCAAGGGCGGGGGACCCAATAGCAATCAGCCCCGGCATTTT.